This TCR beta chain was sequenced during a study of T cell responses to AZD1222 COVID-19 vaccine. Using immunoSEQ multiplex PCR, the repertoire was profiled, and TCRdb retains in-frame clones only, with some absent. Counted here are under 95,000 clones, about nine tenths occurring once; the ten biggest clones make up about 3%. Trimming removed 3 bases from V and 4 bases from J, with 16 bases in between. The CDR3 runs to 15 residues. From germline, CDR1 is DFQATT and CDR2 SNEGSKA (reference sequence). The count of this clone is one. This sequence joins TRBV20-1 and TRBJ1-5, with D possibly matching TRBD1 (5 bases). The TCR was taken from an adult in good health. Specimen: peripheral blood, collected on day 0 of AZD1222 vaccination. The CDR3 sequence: CSASSAGTLNQPQHF. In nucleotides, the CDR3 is TGCAGTGCTAGTTCTGCTGGGACTCTTAATCAGCCCCAGCATTTT.